This T cell receptor beta chain was recovered during a study of glioma-infiltrating T cells. V shed 4 bases and J shed 13 bases, with 13 bases lying between them. Germline loops: CDR1 SGHTA, CDR2 FQGTGA. The CDR3 runs to 11 residues. TCR alpha and beta CDR3 regions were amplified from RNA using iRepertoire nested multiplex PCR. TCRdb redid the calling of the multiplex PCR reads with MiXCR, one entry per CDR3 protein. The data show about 130,000 distinct CDR3 sequences, around 23% seen once. The origin of this receptor is a human donor with low-grade glioma or glioblastoma, undergoing nonglioma brain surgery, or in good health (not recorded which). The sequencing input was glioma tissue, nonneoplastic brain tissue, or PBMCs (not recorded which). V and J are TRBV7-3 and TRBJ1-2; no reliable D call. The chain's CDR3 is CASSSGREATF. As DNA, the CDR3 is TGTGCCAGCAGCTCCGGTAGGGAAGCCACCTTC.